This T cell receptor beta chain comes out of a study of blood T cell repertoires in COVID-19. This clone was detected only once. Recruitment covered roughly 22 US areas and drew participants whose ages spanned about 18 to 100 years. The data were produced by immunoSEQ multiplex PCR, yet TCRdb's version contains in-frame clones alone and is incomplete. The table includes around 300,000 clones, around nine tenths detected once. The CDR3 extends over 11 amino acids. Looked up from germline, CDR1 is DFQATT and CDR2 is SNEGSKA (reference sequence). The V end lost 5 bases, the J end lost 6 bases, and 11 bases lay between the germline ends.

The specimen sequenced was PBMCs or T cells enriched from blood (not recorded which). The sequence was obtained from a woman aged 60-75 years in a cohort exposed to, infected with or recovered from COVID-19 (not recorded which). The chain combines TRBV20-1 with TRBJ2-7, with a possible D match to TRBD1 (5 bases). Here the CDR3 reads CSAARDSEQYF. The CDR3 region has the DNA TGCAGTGCTGCCAGGGATAGCGAGCAGTACTTC.